The 25 T cell receptor beta chains below all came from one sample that was sequenced in a study of blood T cells in healthy people across ages (dated by TCRdb to between 2015 and 2017). Library preparation employed 5' RACE. Sequencer: Illumina HiSeq 2500. A second roughly 6 to 12 cycle PCR used a sample-barcoded 5' primer and a J-beta primer mix. TCRdb reran the public reads through fastp at Q25 and MiXCR, keeping productive beta chains. CDR3 protein duplicates are merged, each entry listing the most common genes and DNA. This sample has more than 1,400,000 distinct CDR3 sequences in its table, and roughly 40% of those were observed once. 7.9% of the sample comes from the top ten. What was sequenced was blood. These receptors were collected from a woman aged 18-35 years in good health.

DNA of the CDR3: TGTGCCAGCAGCGTATCCCCCGAGGCAGGGTACTATGGCTACACCTTC. Translated: CASSVSPEAGYYGYTF. The V and J genes are TRBV9 and TRBJ1-2; the D gene is possibly TRBD1 (5 bases). Germline CDR1 SGDLS, CDR2 YYNGEE. The germline V and J ends were trimmed by 1 base and 3 bases, with 16 bases remaining between them. The CDR3 is 16 residues long.

The V call is TRBV2, the J call TRBJ2-1; perhaps TRBD2 as D (6 bases). The CDR3 runs 14 residues. Germline assignment: CDR1 SNHLY and CDR2 FYNNEI. V lost 10 bases, J lost 0 bases, and 13 bases lay in between. CDR3 in DNA: TGTGCCAACAGCGGGCCCGCCTCCTACAATGAGCAGTTCTTC. This sequence encodes CANSGPASYNEQFF.

The chain's CDR3 is CASSDSNYNEQYF. In nucleotides, the CDR3 is TGTGCCAGCAGTGACTCCAACTACAATGAGCAGTACTTC. This chain connects TRBV25-1 to TRBJ2-1; D gene unclear. With the DNA end fitting TRBJ2-7 better, the J assignment may be wrong. The CDR3 has 13 amino acids. Germline assignment: CDR1 MGHDK and CDR2 SYGVNS.

The V gene is TRBV10-3, the J gene TRBJ2-1, with 12 bases fitting TRBD2. The V and J ends lost 4 bases and 8 bases, in that order; junction bases with no gene match: 6. Germline V gives CDR1 ENHRY, CDR2 SYGVKD. CDR3 length equals 15 residues. Written as DNA, the CDR3 is TGTGCCATCAGTGGGGGGACTAGCGGGTCGGATGAGCAGTTCTTC. It codes for CAISGGTSGSDEQFF.

The table lists this clonotype with a few counts. The rearrangement joins TRBV25-1 to TRBJ1-4; possible D gene TRBD1, 6 bases. V was pared by 2 bases and J by 13 bases, with 11 bases between. CDR3 length: 12 amino acids. Looked up from germline, CDR1 is MGHDK and CDR2 is SYGVNS. As DNA, the CDR3 is TGTGCCAGCAGTGAACGTTTGGGGGCACTGTTTTTT. The encoded protein is CASSERLGALFF.

The rearrangement uses TRBV12-3 or TRBV12-4 and TRBJ1-5, with D possibly being TRBD1 (6 bases). Trimming pared 0 bases from V and 3 bases from J, leaving 12 bases between. The length of the CDR3 is 16 residues. The CDR3 here is CASSLASGHLNQPQHF. The CDR3 DNA sequence: TGTGCCAGCAGTTTAGCATCGGGACACCTCAATCAGCCCCAGCATTTT.

This clonotype was counted only a few times. The gene calls are TRBV5-1 and TRBJ2-5, with TRBD1 as a possible D gene (5 bases). The V end lost 6 bases, the J end lost 2 bases, and 14 bases lay between the germline ends. This CDR3 spans 14 amino acids. CDR1 SGHRS and CDR2 YFSETQ come from the germline V gene. The DNA of the CDR3 is TGCGCCAGCAATCTGGCGACAGTACAAGAGACCCAGTACTTC. Its translation is CASNLATVQETQYF.

The V and J genes are TRBV29-1 and TRBJ2-1; TRBD1 aligns across 9 bases. V was clipped by 6 bases and J by 8 bases; unmatched bases: 8. The CDR3 covers 13 residues. From germline, CDR1 is SQVTM and CDR2 ANQGSEA. The CDR3 region is CSVGGTGFHEQFF. CDR3 coding DNA: TGCAGCGTAGGCGGGACAGGGTTTCATGAGCAGTTCTTC.

V and J are TRBV4-1 and TRBJ1-2; D remains unclear. Germline loops: CDR1 MGHRA, CDR2 YSYEKL. This CDR3 has 13 amino acids. Between the trimmed V and J ends, which lost 0 bases and 3 bases, there was a span of 5 bases. CDR3 DNA: TGCGCCAGCAGCCAAGAGCCTGACTATGGCTACACCTTC. As protein: CASSQEPDYGYTF.

In this sample, this clonotype turned up a few times. V is TRBV30 and J is TRBJ2-7, with TRBD1 matching 9 bases. CDR1 and CDR2 (germline): GTSNPN, SVGIG (reference sequence). The CDR3 contains 13 residues. V dropped 5 bases and J dropped 4; count of bases not matched to a gene: 6. CDR3 loop: CAWSTGGEYEQYF. CDR3 in DNA: TGTGCCTGGTCGACAGGGGGAGAGTACGAGCAGTACTTC. Together with reference TRBV30 and TRBJ2-7, the CDR3 gives the full variable domain: SQTIHQWPATLVQPVGSPLSLECTVEGTSNPNLYWYRQAAGRGLQLLFYSVGIGQISSEVPQNLSASRPQDRQFILSSKKLLLSDSGFYLCAWSTGGEYEQYFGPGTRLTVT.

Concerning this clonotype itself: This may be a read error: a much more frequent sequence differs by one nucleotide. The genes are TRBV9 and TRBJ2-5, with TRBD2 identical over 12 bases. The V gene's germline CDR1 is SGDLS and CDR2 YYNGEE. CDR3 length: 16 residues. This chain's CDR3 is CASSPIRLAGVETQHF. CDR3 nucleotide sequence: TGTGCCAGCAGCCCCATTCGACTAGCGGGAGTAGAGACCCAGCACTTC.

V gene TRBV20-1 combines with J gene TRBJ2-7, with D possibly matching TRBD1 (5 bases). The CDR3 is 15 amino acids. Looked up from germline, CDR1 is DFQATT and CDR2 is SNEGSKA (reference sequence). Trimming left V 2 bases short and J 2 bases short, with 16 bases between. DNA of the CDR3: TGCAGTGCTAGATCGGCCGCAGGGCTAACCTACGAGCAGTACTTC. Encoded protein: CSARSAAGLTYEQYF.

J is TRBJ1-1 and V is TRBV6-6; 7 nucleotides match TRBD1. V lost 6 bases and J lost 3; bases outside the gene matches: 4. Germline V lookup: CDR1 MNHNY, CDR2 SVGAGI (reference sequence). CDR3 length equals 13 residues. The CDR3 region has the DNA TGTGCCAGCAGGACAGGGCCATACACTGAAGCTTTCTTT. This encodes CASRTGPYTEAFF.

In its sample, this clonotype was seen many times. The genes are TRBV5-1 and TRBJ2-5; D remains unclear. Trimming took 5 bases from V and 1 from J, leaving 6 bases between them. The CDR3 is 12 residues long. Germline V CDR1 and CDR2: SGHRS, YFSETQ. The CDR3 nucleotides read TGCGCCAGCAGACCCAGCCAAGAGACCCAGTACTTC. Protein product: CASRPSQETQYF.

CDR3 residues: CASSEFFRGDSGANVLTF. The DNA for the CDR3 is TGTGCCAGCAGTGAATTCTTTCGAGGGGATTCTGGGGCCAACGTCCTGACTTTC. The chain has TRBV25-1 and TRBJ2-6; D may correspond to TRBD1 or TRBD2 (5 bases each). The length of the CDR3 is 18 residues. V lost 1 base and J 1 base, leaving 14 bases between the germline ends. Germline V CDR1 and CDR2: MGHDK, SYGVNS.

This clonotype was counted between two and nine times. The chain uses TRBV27 and TRBJ1-6; D is unresolved. The CDR3 spans 16 residues. The ends were cut back, 6 bases at V and 0 bases at J, with 12 bases in the middle. From germline, CDR1 is MNHEY and CDR2 SMNVEV (reference sequence). CDR3 in DNA: TGTGCCAGCAGAGTCAGAGGAAACTCCTATAATTCACCCCTCCACTTT. This sequence encodes CASRVRGNSYNSPLHF.

On this clonotype itself: A read error may produce the germline difference seen at one junction end. The gene calls are TRBV7-2 and TRBJ2-1; D remains unclear. The CDR3 loop spans 14 amino acids. CDR1 SGHTA and CDR2 FQGNSA come from the germline V gene. Here the CDR3 DNA reads TGTGCCTGCAGCTTAGGGTTCGGCCGGGATGAGCAGTTCTTC. Encoded protein: CACSLGFGRDEQFF.

For this clonotype: One junction end disagrees with the germline gene, perhaps due to a read error. The genes are TRBV27 and TRBJ2-4, with D perhaps being TRBD1 or TRBD2 (6 bases each). The end of the DNA is better explained by TRBJ2-7, so the J call may be wrong. The CDR3 runs 15 residues. Germline loops: CDR1 MNHEY, CDR2 SMNVEV (reference sequence). CDR3 region: CARRRRQEGAYEQYF. The CDR3 DNA reads as TGTGCCCGCAGACGTAGACAGGAGGGGGCCTACGAGCAGTACTTC.

The chain joins TRBV10-3 to TRBJ1-6, with D uncertain. The V gene's germline CDR1 is ENHRY and CDR2 SYGVKD. This CDR3 comprises 17 residues. Trimming left V 2 bases short and J 0 bases short, with 11 bases between. Here the CDR3 DNA reads TGTGCCATCAGTGAGACAGCCTCTAGCTCCTATAATTCACCCCTCCACTTT. As protein: CAISETASSSYNSPLHF.

A word on this clonotype: The germline gene is not matched at one end of the junction; a read error may be the cause. V gene TRBV5-1 combines with J gene TRBJ2-1; D is possibly TRBD1 (6 bases). From germline, CDR1 is SGHRS and CDR2 YFSETQ. This CDR3 region has 14 residues. The CDR3 bases are TGCGCCAGCAGCGAGGACAGCGCCTACAATGAGCAGAACTTC. The encoded protein is CASSEDSAYNEQNF.

This clonotype appeared a few times. This chain joins TRBV12-3 or TRBV12-4 and TRBJ2-3; no clear D. The CDR3 length is 13 residues. V was shortened by 7 bases and J by 6 bases, with 14 bases between the two germline ends. The CDR3 region has the DNA TGTGCCAGCACCCAAAGCACCGGGGATACGCAGTATTTT. Protein: CASTQSTGDTQYF.

This clonotype was seen only a few times. CDR3: CAIRRQGTEGSPLHF. The CDR3 bases are TGTGCCATCAGAAGACAGGGGACGGAAGGTTCACCCCTCCACTTT. This chain joins TRBV10-3 and TRBJ1-6; 8 nucleotides align to TRBD1. Germline CDR1 ENHRY, CDR2 SYGVKD. After removal of 6 bases from V and 9 bases from J, the junction contained 10 bases not matched to a gene. CDR3 length equals 15 residues.

The chain employs TRBV6-1 and TRBJ2-6; TRBD1 agrees at 7 bases. The CDR3 sequence is 17 residues long. Germline CDR1 is MNHNS and CDR2 is SASEGT. With V trimmed by 6 bases and J by 1 base, 9 bases remained unmatched. The CDR3 here is CASSSGTDASGANVLTF. The CDR3 DNA follows: TGTGCCAGCAGCTCCGGGACAGACGCTTCTGGGGCCAACGTCCTGACTTTC.

The V gene is TRBV3-1, the J gene TRBJ1-1; D is possibly TRBD1 (5 bases). There are 15 residues in the CDR3. Germline V gene sequence: CDR1 LGHDT, CDR2 YNNKEL (reference sequence). V was shortened by 4 bases and J by 2 bases, with 14 bases between the two germline ends. The CDR3 nucleotides are TGTGCCAGCAGCCTGGGGCAGTTAATTAACACTGAAGCTTTCTTT. Translating it yields CASSLGQLINTEAFF.

The chain links TRBV6-5 to TRBJ2-1; 7 bases match TRBD2. After removal of 5 bases from V and 13 bases from J, the junction contained 11 bases not matched to a gene. Germline V gene lookup returns CDR1 MNHEY and CDR2 SVGAGI. This CDR3 region has 13 residues. CDR3 protein: CASSPPSGTKQFF. The CDR3 coding sequence is TGTGCCAGCAGTCCCCCCTCCGGGACTAAACAGTTCTTC.